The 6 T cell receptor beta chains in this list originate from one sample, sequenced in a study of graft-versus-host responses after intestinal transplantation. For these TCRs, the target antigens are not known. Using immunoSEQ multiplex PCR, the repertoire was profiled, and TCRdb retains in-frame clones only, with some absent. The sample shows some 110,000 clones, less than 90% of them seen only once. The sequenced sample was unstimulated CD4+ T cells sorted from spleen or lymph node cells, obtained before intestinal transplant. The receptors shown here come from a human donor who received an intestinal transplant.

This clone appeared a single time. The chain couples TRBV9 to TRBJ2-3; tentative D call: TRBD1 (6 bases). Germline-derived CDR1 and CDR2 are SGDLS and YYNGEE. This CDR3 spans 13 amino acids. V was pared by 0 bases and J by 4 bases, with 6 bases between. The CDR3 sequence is CASSVEGADTQYF. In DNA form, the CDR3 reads TGTGCCAGCAGCGTAGAGGGGGCAGATACGCAGTATTTT.

The CDR3 sequence is CASSTPGRVFSPLHF. The CDR3 bases are TGTGCCAGTAGTACGCCCGGGAGGGTCTTCTCACCCCTCCACTTT. The chain links TRBV19 to TRBJ1-6; D remains unclear. The V end lost 4 bases, the J end lost 10 bases, and 17 bases lay between the germline ends. CDR1 is LNHDA and CDR2 is SQIVND in the germline V gene (reference sequence). The CDR3 has 15 residues.

CDR3 DNA sequence: TGTGCCAGCAGCTTGTATCGTCAGGCGGCCTACAATGAGCAGTTCTTC. Residues: CASSLYRQAAYNEQFF. The rearrangement links TRBV5-6 to TRBJ2-1; D ambiguous. Trimming shortened V by 1 base and J by 2 bases, and 13 bases separated the two germline ends. Germline assignment: CDR1 SGHDT and CDR2 YYEEEE. There are 16 residues in the CDR3.

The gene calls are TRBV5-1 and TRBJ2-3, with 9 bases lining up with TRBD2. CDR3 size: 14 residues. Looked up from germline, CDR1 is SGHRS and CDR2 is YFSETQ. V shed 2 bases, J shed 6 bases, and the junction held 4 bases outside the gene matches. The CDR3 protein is CASSFGLATDTQYF. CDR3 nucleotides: TGCGCCAGCAGCTTCGGACTAGCGACCGATACGCAGTATTTT. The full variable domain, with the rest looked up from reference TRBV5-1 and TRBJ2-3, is KAGVTQTPRYLIKTRGQQVTLSCSPISGHRSVSWYQQTPGQGLQFLFEYFSETQRNKGNFPGRFSGRQFSNSRSEMNVSTLELGDSALYLCASSFGLATDTQYFGPGTRLTVL.

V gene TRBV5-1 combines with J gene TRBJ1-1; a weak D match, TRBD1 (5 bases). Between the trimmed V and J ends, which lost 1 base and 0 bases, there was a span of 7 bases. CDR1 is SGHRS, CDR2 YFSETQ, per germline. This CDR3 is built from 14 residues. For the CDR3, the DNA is TGCGCCAGCAGCTTGAGACAGATGAACACTGAAGCTTTCTTT. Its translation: CASSLRQMNTEAFF.

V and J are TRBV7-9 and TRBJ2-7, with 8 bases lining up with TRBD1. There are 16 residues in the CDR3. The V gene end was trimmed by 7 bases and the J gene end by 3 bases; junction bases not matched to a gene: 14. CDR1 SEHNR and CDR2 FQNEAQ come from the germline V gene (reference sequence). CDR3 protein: CASKPTGTGLRYEQYF. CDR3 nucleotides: TGTGCCAGCAAACCTACCGGGACAGGACTCCGCTACGAGCAGTACTTC.